The rows below give T cell receptor beta chains drawn from one sample of a study of T cells after yellow fever vaccination. TCRdb processed the 5' RACE reads anew with MiXCR; each CDR3 protein has one entry. The table lists over 65,000 distinct CDR3 sequences, about an eighth of them singletons. Sequenced here: CD8+ T cells not binding an NS4B(214-222) dextramer, sorted from PBMCs, sampled less than 25 days after the first yellow fever vaccination. Every receptor here comes from a man between 18 and 35 years old who received the YFV17D yellow fever vaccine. Each CDR3 is given with its conserved first and last residue. Each record gives: D gene, CDR3 length, V gene, J gene, clone size, CDR3 protein, CDR3 DNA. D genes are given only for firm matches. A row's size may be missing; if present it is once, few, many or a size class.

>NA|15|TRBV9|TRBJ2-4|NA
CASSGPGLAKNILYF
TGTGCCAGCAGTGGACCGGGCCTAGCCAAAAACATTCTGTACTTC
>NA|16|TRBV7-2|TRBJ2-4|few
CASSLAGETAKNIQYF
TGTGCCAGCAGCTTAGCGGGGGAAACGGCCAAAAACATTCAGTACTTC
>NA|15|TRBV10-3|TRBJ1-1|few
CAISETLTPGTEAFF
TGTGCCATCAGTGAGACTTTGACCCCGGGCACTGAAGCTTTCTTT
>TRBD2|15|TRBV7-2|TRBJ2-7|many
CASSLLNSGAVEQYF
TGTGCCAGCAGCTTATTAAATAGCGGGGCCGTCGAGCAGTACTTC
>NA|13|TRBV29-1|TRBJ2-5|few
CSVDWGSQETQYF
TGCAGCGTTGATTGGGGCAGTCAAGAGACCCAGTACTTC
>TRBD1|13|TRBV20-1|TRBJ1-2|NA
CSASRGPNYGYTF
TGCAGTGCTAGCAGGGGGCCCAACTATGGCTACACCTTC
>TRBD2|15|TRBV5-1|TRBJ2-2|few
CASVAGTRSSGELFF
TGCGCCAGCGTAGCCGGGACTAGGTCGTCGGGGGAGCTGTTTTTT
>NA|12|TRBV9|TRBJ2-1|few
CASSHGSGEQFF
TGTGCCAGCAGCCACGGTTCGGGGGAGCAGTTCTTC
>TRBD1|16|TRBV11-2|TRBJ1-2|NA
CASSLDGTASWRGYTF
TGTGCCAGCAGCTTAGATGGGACAGCATCCTGGCGGGGCTACACCTTC
>NA|12|TRBV19|TRBJ2-3|many
CASTDFTDTQYF
TGTGCCAGTACCGACTTCACAGATACGCAGTATTTT
>NA|16|TRBV3-1|TRBJ2-1|NA
CASSHNLRLAYNEQFF
TGTGCCAGCAGCCATAACCTGAGGCTCGCCTACAATGAGCAGTTCTTC
>NA|15|TRBV7-2|TRBJ2-1|NA
CASSPPRGAGNEQFF
TGTGCCAGCAGCCCCCCCAGGGGGGCCGGGAATGAGCAGTTCTTC
>TRBD1|13|TRBV20-1|TRBJ2-7|few
CSARDRARNEQYF
TGCAGTGCTCGTGACAGGGCGAGGAACGAGCAGTACTTC
>NA|15|TRBV20-1|TRBJ2-3|few
CSARDLGRNTDTQYF
TGCAGTGCTAGAGATTTAGGGCGGAACACAGATACGCAGTATTTT
>NA|16|TRBV12-3/TRBV12-4|TRBJ2-1|many
CASSLGGSGAYNEQFF
TGTGCCAGCAGTTTAGGAGGTAGCGGAGCATACAATGAGCAGTTCTTC
>TRBD1|12|TRBV6-6|TRBJ2-1|many
CASSLRGPEQFF
TGTGCCAGCAGTCTCAGGGGGCCGGAGCAGTTCTTC
>NA|14|TRBV28|TRBJ2-2|NA
CASSADSFTGELFF
TGTGCCAGCAGTGCCGACTCCTTCACCGGGGAGCTGTTTTTT
>NA|14|TRBV12-3/TRBV12-4|TRBJ2-5|NA
CASSPTGGPKTQYF
TGTGCCAGCAGTCCCACCGGGGGCCCGAAGACCCAGTACTTC
>NA|15|TRBV7-6|TRBJ1-1|many
CASSLAGNGMSEAFF
TGTGCCAGCAGCTTAGCTGGGAACGGAATGAGTGAAGCTTTCTTT
>NA|12|TRBV7-2|TRBJ2-7|few
CASSLGDTEQYF
TGTGCCAGCAGCTTAGGGGACACCGAGCAGTACTTC
>TRBD1|14|TRBV12-3/TRBV12-4|TRBJ2-1|NA
CASSWGQGYNEQFF
TGTGCCAGCAGTTGGGGACAGGGATACAATGAGCAGTTCTTC
>NA|14|TRBV6-5|TRBJ1-6|NA
CASSSNPGGYPLHF
TGTGCCAGCAGTTCCAACCCAGGAGGGTACCCCCTCCACTTT
>NA|14|TRBV20-1|TRBJ2-3|NA
CSAMGPREADTQYF
TGCAGTGCTATGGGACCGAGGGAGGCAGATACGCAGTATTTT
>TRBD1|14|TRBV2|TRBJ1-1|NA
CATQTGSGNTEAFF
TGTGCCACGCAGACAGGGAGTGGCAACACTGAAGCTTTCTTT
>TRBD2|15|TRBV7-6|TRBJ2-1|NA
CASSKLAGGWNEQFF
TGTGCCAGCAGCAAACTAGCGGGGGGGTGGAATGAGCAGTTCTTC
>TRBD1|16|TRBV7-2|TRBJ2-1|NA
CASSDMTGGFWNEQFF
TGTGCCAGCAGCGACATGACAGGGGGCTTCTGGAATGAGCAGTTCTTC
>NA|13|TRBV6-1|TRBJ2-2|many
CASSKQGTGELFF
TGTGCCAGCAGTAAACAGGGTACCGGGGAGCTGTTTTTT
>NA|13|TRBV7-6|TRBJ1-6|NA
CASSLEGPTPLHF
TGTGCCAGCAGCTTAGAAGGTCCCACACCCCTCCACTTT
>TRBD2|15|TRBV10-3|TRBJ2-2|NA
CAISGGGTYTGELFF
TGTGCCATCAGTGGGGGGGGGACTTACACCGGGGAGCTGTTTTTT